The clone carrying this TCR beta chain was counted once. This sample is part of a study of STAT5B mutations in CD4+ large granular lymphocyte leukemia. This CDR3 spans 14 amino acids. J was trimmed by 8 bases and V by 4 bases; bases with no gene match: 3. Germline values: CDR1 SGHTA, CDR2 FQGNSA. Using immunoSEQ multiplex PCR, the repertoire was profiled, and TCRdb retains in-frame clones only, with some absent. This sample has more than 45,000 clones; about 70% occur once, and the top ten carry less than 2%. The TCR was taken from a human donor in good health. The specimen was CD4+ T cells from blood buffy coats. The chain carries TRBV7-2 and TRBJ2-1; 12 bases line up with TRBD2. The CDR3 region has the DNA TGTGCCAGCAGCTCTAGCGGGGGGGCCCATGAGCAGTTCTTC. Its translation is CASSSSGGAHEQFF.